This TCR beta chain comes out of a study of T cells in tuberculosis. Study as a whole: PBMC were archived before or within 7 days of starting treatment. Study findings and constraints: GEM motif frequencies gave approximately 70% accuracy; the GMM repertoire gave about 90%.

Time point meaning: new active TB diagnosis, blood taken before or within 7 days of starting treatment. HIV-seronegative South African adults aged 18 years or older had newly diagnosed active tuberculosis. Each clinical donor contributed on average approximately 93,000 T cells from unsorted cryopreserved PBMC. About this clone itself: Its cognate antigen is unknown.

This CDR3 contains 14 residues. Germline V gene lookup returns CDR1 ENHRY and CDR2 SYGVKD. Trimming cost V 10 bases and J 0 bases, with 15 bases left between them. Measured with immunoSEQ multiplex PCR; TCRdb has only the in-frame clones, and not every one. The sample includes about 34,000 clones, approximately 89% of them seen just once. The genes are TRBV10-3 and TRBJ1-1; D gene ambiguous. The origin of this receptor is an adult with tuberculosis. The input for sequencing was PBMCs, taken at tuberculosis diagnosis. CDR3 amino acids: CATTLEGMNTEAFF. DNA of the CDR3: TGTGCCACAACGCTGGAGGGCATGAACACTGAAGCTTTCTTT.